These 8 T cell receptor beta chains were sequenced from one sample in a study of identical twins. TCRdb reprocessed the 5' RACE reads with MiXCR, giving one entry per CDR3 protein. The sample holds roughly 690,000 distinct CDR3 sequences, less than 25% seen once. The same sample was also studied in work on T cells expressing NK-cell markers.

Sequencing was performed on PBMCs. These TCRs come from a woman younger than 35 in good health.

CDR3 protein: CASSLRDSGYGYTF. CDR3 DNA sequence: TGTGCCAGCAGCTTGCGGGACAGTGGTTATGGCTACACCTTC. This sequence joins TRBV13 and TRBJ1-2; TRBD1 aligns across 7 bases. Per germline, CDR1 PRHDT and CDR2 FYEKMQ (reference sequence). This CDR3 is built from 14 residues. The junction had 6 bases not matched to a gene; V was cut back by 3 bases and J by 5 bases. The full variable domain, in which reference TRBV13 and TRBJ1-2 provide the parts outside the CDR3, is AAGVIQSPRHLIKEKRETATLKCYPIPRHDTVYWYQQGPGQDPQFLISFYEKMQSDKGSIPDRFSAQQFSDYHSELNMSSLELGDSALYFCASSLRDSGYGYTFGSGTRLTVV.

This clonotype was counted ten times or more. The CDR3 nucleotides are TGTGCCAGCAGCGTTAATGGGAATCAGCCCCAGCATTTT. This sequence encodes CASSVNGNQPQHF. This chain connects TRBV7-2 to TRBJ1-5; D remains unclear. Trimming took 5 bases from V and 4 from J, leaving 9 bases between them. CDR3 size: 13 residues. Germline values: CDR1 SGHTA, CDR2 FQGNSA.

Concerning this clonotype itself: The junction does not match germline at one end; this may be a read error. The rearrangement joins TRBV3-1 to TRBJ2-1; 10 bases align to TRBD2. Germline V gives CDR1 LGHDT, CDR2 YNNKEL (reference sequence). The CDR3 is 13 amino acids. As DNA, the CDR3 is TGTGCCAGCAGCTACATAGCGGGAGGCCCTGGGATCTTC. This translates into CASSYIAGGPGIF.

This clonotype was observed at least ten times. This chain joins TRBV5-6 and TRBJ2-1, with a possible D match to TRBD2 (6 bases). V was shortened by 1 base and J by 0 bases, with 11 bases between the two germline ends. From germline, CDR1 is SGHDT and CDR2 YYEEEE. The CDR3 is 16 amino acids. CDR3 in amino acids: CASSLFSGSSYNEQFF. The CDR3 coding sequence is TGTGCCAGCAGCTTGTTTTCCGGGAGCTCCTACAATGAGCAGTTCTTC.

The chain links TRBV7-2 to TRBJ2-3, with a possible D match to TRBD1 (6 bases). The CDR3 length is 18 residues. With 0 bases removed from V and 4 bases from J, the gap between germline ends came to 20 bases. In germline, CDR1 is SGHTA, CDR2 FQGNSA. This CDR3 is CASSLATHRDGRADTQYF. The CDR3 region has the DNA TGTGCCAGCAGCTTAGCCACTCACAGGGATGGTAGAGCAGATACGCAGTATTTT.

This clonotype came up a few times. The chain has TRBV7-9 and TRBJ2-3; D perhaps matches TRBD1 (6 bases). Germline V gives CDR1 SEHNR, CDR2 FQNEAQ (reference sequence). Trimming left V 7 bases short and J 2 bases short, with 10 bases between. CDR3 size: 13 residues. The CDR3 nucleotides read TGTGCCAGCATTGGACAGAACACAGATACGCAGTATTTT. Translating gives CASIGQNTDTQYF.

In this sample, this clonotype turned up a few times. The rearrangement links TRBV5-1 to TRBJ2-1; tentatively, D is TRBD2 (6 bases). Germline CDR1 and CDR2: SGHRS and YFSETQ. The CDR3 runs 15 residues. Between the trimmed V and J ends, which lost 4 bases and 8 bases, there was a span of 19 bases. CDR3 region: CASSPMSRTIDEQFF. The CDR3 DNA sequence: TGCGCCAGCAGCCCGATGTCTCGGACTATCGATGAGCAGTTCTTC.

This clonotype was counted between two and nine times. The V and J genes are TRBV20-1 and TRBJ2-3; 10 bases agree with TRBD2. The CDR3 is made up of 15 amino acids. CDR1 and CDR2 (germline): DFQATT, SNEGSKA (reference sequence). After removal of 4 bases from V and 6 bases from J, the junction contained 10 bases not matched to a gene. Here the CDR3 reads CSATPPGLATDTQYF. CDR3 coding DNA: TGCAGTGCTACCCCCCCGGGACTAGCGACCGATACGCAGTATTTT.